Listed below are T cell receptor beta chains from one sample, sequenced in a study of blood T cell repertoires in COVID-19. Produced via immunoSEQ multiplex PCR; TCRdb's table is partial and in-frame only. This repertoire shows about 130,000 clones, about 84% found once; its top ten account for about 12%. Sequencing used peripheral blood. These receptors all come from a woman aged 55-69 years with acute or convalescent COVID-19. The CDR3 runs from the conserved cysteine through the conserved F or W. A D gene is named only where the DNA matches it firmly. Part of the rows lack a size; the others show once, few, many or a class for expanded clones.

TRBJ1-5 | TRBV19 | once | TRBD1 | 16 | TGTGCCAGTAGTATTCCGGACAGGAGGGGCAATCAGCCCCAGCATTTT | CASSIPDRRGNQPQHF
TRBJ1-2 | TRBV28 | . | . | 18 | TGTGCCAGCAGCCCCCTTGGGGACTCAAGGGAATTTGGCTATGGCTACACCTTC | CASSPLGDSREFGYGYTF
TRBJ1-5 | TRBV19 | . | . | 14 | TGTGCCAGTAGTATTGTGGCCTCAGGGCAGCCCCAGCATTTT | CASSIVASGQPQHF
TRBJ2-5 | TRBV27 | . | . | 17 | TGTGCCAGCAGTTTTGTAGGGGCAGGGGACCTCAAAGAGACCCAGTACTTC | CASSFVGAGDLKETQYF
TRBJ1-6 | TRBV7-9 | . | TRBD1 | 15 | TGTGCCAGCAGCTCACAGGGGCCGCTTGTGAGAACCCTCCACTTT | CASSSQGPLVRTLHF
TRBJ2-1 | TRBV19 | . | . | 15 | TGTGCCAGTAGTCGGAGGGCAGCCGGCGGGAATGAGCAGTTCTTC | CASSRRAAGGNEQFF
TRBJ1-5 | TRBV15 | few | . | 15 | TGTGCCACCAGCAGAGATCCCAGGGTAGGTCAGCCCCAGCATTTT | CATSRDPRVGQPQHF
TRBJ2-6 | TRBV25-1 | . | . | 15 | TGTGCCAGCAGTGTAGGGGGTGTCGGGGCCAACGTCCTGACTTTC | CASSVGGVGANVLTF
TRBJ1-5 | TRBV30 | . | . | 13 | TGTGCCTGGAGTGTCGGAGACAATCAGCCCCAGCATTTT | CAWSVGDNQPQHF
TRBJ1-4 | TRBV5-1 | . | TRBD1 | 14 | TGCGCCAGCAGCTCCGACAGGGGGGACGAAAAACTGTTTTTT | CASSSDRGDEKLFF
TRBJ1-3 | TRBV19 | . | . | 14 | TGTGCCAGTCCCCCCGGGACTGCCGGAAACACCATATATTTT | CASPPGTAGNTIYF
TRBJ1-1 | TRBV10-1 | . | . | 14 | TGCGCCAGCAGTGCCTCCTCAGGAAAAGTTGAAGCTTTCTTT | CASSASSGKVEAFF
TRBJ2-3 | TRBV4-1 | once | TRBD2 | 16 | TGCGCCAGCAGCCAAGGGCCAGCGGGGGACACAGATACGCAGTATTTT | CASSQGPAGDTDTQYF
TRBJ1-1 | TRBV19 | . | . | 16 | TGTGCCAGTAATATGCGGGGGCGGTCAAGGGGGACTGAAGCTTTCTTT | CASNMRGRSRGTEAFF
TRBJ1-1 | TRBV19 | . | . | 14 | TGTGCCAGTAGGAGGACAGCGGTGGACACTGAAGCTTTCTTT | CASRRTAVDTEAFF
TRBJ2-1 | TRBV5-1 | . | TRBD2 | 16 | TGCGCCAGCAGCTTGGCGGCTAGCGGGGGTTCCAATGAGCAGTTCTTC | CASSLAASGGSNEQFF
TRBJ1-2 | TRBV27 | . | TRBD1 | 13 | TGTGCCAGCAGTCCTTGGACAGGGTATGGCTACACCTTC | CASSPWTGYGYTF
TRBJ1-4 | TRBV7-6 | . | . | 15 | TGTGCCAGCAGCTTAGCCCGACCCGGAAACGGGAAACTGTTTTTT | CASSLARPGNGKLFF
TRBJ1-2 | TRBV6-1 | . | . | 16 | TGTGCCAGCAGTGACGAAGGGCAGGGAGGGGGCTATGGCTACACCTTC | CASSDEGQGGGYGYTF
TRBJ1-1 | TRBV9 | . | . | 15 | TGTGCCAGCAGCCCCGTGTTGGGGGCGGACACTGAAGCTTTCTTT | CASSPVLGADTEAFF
TRBJ1-6 | TRBV7-9 | . | TRBD1 | 18 | TGTGCCAGCAGCCCTATAACGGGACAGGGGTCCGGCAGGGCACCCCTCCACTTT | CASSPITGQGSGRAPLHF
TRBJ2-2 | TRBV6-6 | once | . | 13 | TGTGCCAGCAGTAACAGGGACACCGGGGAGCTGTTTTTT | CASSNRDTGELFF
TRBJ1-2 | TRBV24-1 | . | TRBD1 | 13 | TGTGCCACCAGTGATGGACAGGGAGGAGGCTACACCTTC | CATSDGQGGGYTF
TRBJ1-5 | TRBV19 | . | TRBD1 | 17 | TGTGCCAGTACCCGAGGGGGACAGGGCCGTAGCAATCAGCCCCAGCATTTT | CASTRGGQGRSNQPQHF
TRBJ1-4 | TRBV11-2 | . | . | 15 | TGTGCCAGCAGCTTCGGAGGAAAGATTAATGAAAAACTGTTTTTT | CASSFGGKINEKLFF
TRBJ1-5 | TRBV19 | . | TRBD1 | 15 | TGTGCCAGTAAGCCGGGACAGGGGTCGGGTCAGCCCCAGCATTTT | CASKPGQGSGQPQHF
TRBJ2-2 | TRBV7-7 | . | . | 16 | TGTGCCAGCAGCCACAGACTGGGACAGAACACCGGGGAGCTGTTTTTT | CASSHRLGQNTGELFF
TRBJ2-2 | TRBV29-1 | . | TRBD2 | 15 | TGCAGCGTCAAGGGACTAGCGGGGGCCACCGGGGAGCTGTTTTTT | CSVKGLAGATGELFF
TRBJ2-5 | TRBV12-3/TRBV12-4 | . | TRBD2 | 13 | TGTGCCAGCGGCGCGGGGGTGAAAGAGACCCAGTACTTC | CASGAGVKETQYF
TRBJ2-5 | TRBV5-6 | . | . | 12 | TGTGCCAGCAGCCCTTTACAAGAGACCCAGTACTTC | CASSPLQETQYF
TRBJ2-5 | TRBV9 | once | . | 14 | TGTGCCAGCAGCGTATACGGGTCGTGGGAGACCCAGTACTTC | CASSVYGSWETQYF
TRBJ1-5 | TRBV28 | . | . | 12 | TGTGCCAGCAGTTTAGTGGCTCAGCCCCAGCATTTT | CASSLVAQPQHF
TRBJ2-6 | TRBV7-2 | . | TRBD1 | 16 | TGTGCCAGCAGAGCTCAGGGGGACTCTGGGGCCAACGTCCTGACTTTC | CASRAQGDSGANVLTF
TRBJ1-2 | TRBV4-1 | few | . | 17 | TGCGCCAGCAGCCTCGGAGACGGCGCTTTTGGATACTATGGCTACACCTTC | CASSLGDGAFGYYGYTF
TRBJ2-5 | TRBV15 | . | TRBD2 | 15 | TGTGCCACCAGCAGAGGGCCCCGGGAGGGAAAGACCCAGTACTTC | CATSRGPREGKTQYF
TRBJ1-2 | TRBV18 | . | . | 13 | TGTGCCAGCTCACCGTCGACGCGGGAGGGCTACACCTTC | CASSPSTREGYTF
TRBJ1-1 | TRBV12-3/TRBV12-4 | few | . | 13 | TGTGCCAGCAGGCGCACAGGGAACACTGAAGCTTTCTTT | CASRRTGNTEAFF
TRBJ2-7 | TRBV2 | . | . | 14 | TGTGCCAGCAGTGAACCCGAGCAGGCCTACGAGCAGTACTTC | CASSEPEQAYEQYF
TRBJ2-1 | TRBV2 | . | TRBD1 | 15 | TGTGCCAGCAGTGGGGGGACAGGGGGCTTCGATGAGCAGTTCTTC | CASSGGTGGFDEQFF
TRBJ1-1 | TRBV6-2/TRBV6-3 | few | . | 16 | TGTGCCAGCAGTCCCGCCAGAAATCACATGAACACTGAAGCTTTCTTT | CASSPARNHMNTEAFF
TRBJ1-1 | TRBV5-6 | . | . | 15 | TGTGCCAGCAGCGCCGAAACTGTCATGAACACTGAAGCTTTCTTT | CASSAETVMNTEAFF
TRBJ1-5 | TRBV5-3 | . | . | 13 | TGTGCCAGAAGCTTTAGGGGATGCGGGCCCCAGCATTTT | CARSFRGCGPQHF
TRBJ1-6 | TRBV7-6 | . | . | 16 | TGTGCCAGCAGCTTAGAAAGTGGGGGGGGCAATTCACCCCTCCACTTT | CASSLESGGGNSPLHF
TRBJ2-5 | TRBV27 | few | . | 14 | TGTGCCAGCAGTTTGTCACAGGCTTTTGGGACCCAGTACTTC | CASSLSQAFGTQYF
TRBJ1-4 | TRBV2 | . | . | 15 | TGTGCCAGCACTCTCGACGGCCGGGGAAATGAAAAACTGTTTTTT | CASTLDGRGNEKLFF
TRBJ2-3 | TRBV9 | . | TRBD2 | 15 | TGTGCCAGCAGCGTAGGTGGGGGGGGTTCAGATACGCAGTATTTT | CASSVGGGGSDTQYF
TRBJ1-1 | TRBV3-1/TRBV3-2 | . | TRBD1 | 17 | TGTGCCAGCAGCCAGACCCACAGGGGGGTGTGGAACACTGAAGCTTTCTTT | CASSQTHRGVWNTEAFF
TRBJ2-3 | TRBV11-2 | . | . | 16 | TGTGCCAGCAGCTTTCGACGGGGAATTAGCACAGATACGCAGTATTTT | CASSFRRGISTDTQYF
TRBJ1-2 | TRBV5-5 | once | . | 14 | TGTGCCAGCAGCTTTCTGGGACAAAACTATGGCTACACCTTC | CASSFLGQNYGYTF
TRBJ1-3 | TRBV6-5 | . | . | 14 | TGTGCCAGCAGTCTGCACACAAATGGAAACACCATATATTTT | CASSLHTNGNTIYF
TRBJ1-3 | TRBV10-3 | few | TRBD1 | 15 | TGTGCCATCGGGGGACAGGCAGGCTCTGGAAACACCATATATTTT | CAIGGQAGSGNTIYF
TRBJ1-2 | TRBV29-1 | few | . | 14 | TGCAGCGCGTATGACTCGGACTTGAACTATGGCTACACCTTC | CSAYDSDLNYGYTF